Given below is one TCR beta chain in context. Its cognate antigen is unknown. These data belong to a study of shared clonotypes between healthy human individuals. Study findings and constraints: Exclusively blood specimens were collected; tissue repertoires likely differ.

Healthy HIV-negative adults without recent acute infections or vaccinations served as donors. The split of CD4+ cells yielded CD45RA+ naive and CD45RA-negative memory subsets. Germline CDR1 reads GTSNPN; CDR2 reads SVGIG (reference sequence). This CDR3 is 17 amino acids long. Trimming took off 5 bases at V and 4 bases at J, with 23 bases between the two ends. Data came from immunoSEQ multiplex PCR; TCRdb stores just in-frame clones and leaves some out. The profile covers 600,000 to 750,000 clones, with less than 80% appearing a single time and approximately 1.8% taken by the ten largest. This chain links TRBV30 with TRBJ2-2, with a possible D match to TRBD2 (5 bases). This TCR derives from a woman aged 25 to 45 in good health. Sample: memory CD4+ T cells sorted from blood. Indicated subset: CD45RA-negative fraction. The CDR3 DNA reads TGTGCCTGGGCCCCGCCCACCGGCCGCGGGTTCACCGGGGAGCTGTTTTTT. It codes for CAWAPPTGRGFTGELFF. The complete variable domain, with remaining parts taken from reference TRBV30 and TRBJ2-2, reads SQTIHQWPATLVQPVGSPLSLECTVEGTSNPNLYWYRQAAGRGLQLLFYSVGIGQISSEVPQNLSASRPQDRQFILSSKKLLLSDSGFYLCAWAPPTGRGFTGELFFGEGSRLTVL.